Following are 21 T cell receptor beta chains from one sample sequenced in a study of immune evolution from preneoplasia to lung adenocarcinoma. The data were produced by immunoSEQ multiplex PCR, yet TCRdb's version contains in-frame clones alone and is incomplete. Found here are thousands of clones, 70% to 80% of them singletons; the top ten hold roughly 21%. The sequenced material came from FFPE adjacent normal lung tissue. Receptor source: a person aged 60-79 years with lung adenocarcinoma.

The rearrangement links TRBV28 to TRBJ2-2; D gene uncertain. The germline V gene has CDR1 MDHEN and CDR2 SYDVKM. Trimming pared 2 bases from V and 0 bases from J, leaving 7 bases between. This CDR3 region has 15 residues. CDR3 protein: CASSLPTANTGELFF. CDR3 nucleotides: TGTGCCAGCAGTTTACCGACGGCGAACACCGGGGAGCTGTTTTTT.

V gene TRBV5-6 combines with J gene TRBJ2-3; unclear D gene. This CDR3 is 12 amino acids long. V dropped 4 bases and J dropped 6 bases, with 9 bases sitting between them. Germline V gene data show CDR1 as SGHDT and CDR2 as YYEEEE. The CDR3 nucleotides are TGTGCCAGCAGCCCCGACGGCGATACGCAGTATTTT. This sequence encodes CASSPDGDTQYF. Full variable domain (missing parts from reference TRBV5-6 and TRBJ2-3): DAGVTQSPTHLIKTRGQQVTLRCSPKSGHDTVSWYQQALGQGPQFIFQYYEEEERQRGNFPDRFSGHQFPNYSSELNVNALLLGDSALYLCASSPDGDTQYFGPGTRLTVL.

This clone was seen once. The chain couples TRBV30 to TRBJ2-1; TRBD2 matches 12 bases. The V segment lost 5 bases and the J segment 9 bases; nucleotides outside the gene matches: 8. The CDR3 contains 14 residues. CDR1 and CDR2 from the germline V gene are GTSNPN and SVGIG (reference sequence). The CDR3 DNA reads TGTGCCTGGCGGCTAGCGGGGGGGAGTGGTGAGCAGTTCTTC. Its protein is CAWRLAGGSGEQFF.

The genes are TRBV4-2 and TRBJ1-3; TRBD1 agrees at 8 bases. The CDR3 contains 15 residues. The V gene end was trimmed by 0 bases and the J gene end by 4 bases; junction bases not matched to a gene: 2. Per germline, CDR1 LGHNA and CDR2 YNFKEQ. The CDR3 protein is CASSQEDRAGNTIYF. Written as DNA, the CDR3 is TGTGCCAGCAGCCAAGAGGACAGGGCAGGAAACACCATATATTTT.

The CDR3 is CASSPGQGRYNEQFF. DNA for the CDR3: TGTGCCAGCAGCCCGGGACAGGGGCGGTACAATGAGCAGTTCTTC. The rearrangement joins TRBV11-2 to TRBJ2-1, with 10 bases fitting TRBD1. The V gene end was trimmed by 5 bases and the J gene end by 4 bases; junction bases not matched to a gene: 5. This CDR3 spans 15 amino acids. Germline V gene data show CDR1 as SGHAT and CDR2 as FQNNGV.

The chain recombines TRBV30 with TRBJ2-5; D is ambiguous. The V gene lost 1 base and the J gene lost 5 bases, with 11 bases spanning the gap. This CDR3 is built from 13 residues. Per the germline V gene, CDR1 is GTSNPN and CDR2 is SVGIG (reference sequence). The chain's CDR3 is CAWSGSSRETQYF. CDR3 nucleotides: TGTGCCTGGAGTGGGAGTTCCCGGGAGACCCAGTACTTC.

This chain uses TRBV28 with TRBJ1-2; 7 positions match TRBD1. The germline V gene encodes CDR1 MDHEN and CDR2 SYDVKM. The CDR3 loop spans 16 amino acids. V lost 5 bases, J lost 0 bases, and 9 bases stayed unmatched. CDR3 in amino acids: CASSLGGGGPNYGYTF. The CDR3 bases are TGTGCCAGCAGTCTCGGGGGAGGGGGCCCTAACTATGGCTACACCTTC.

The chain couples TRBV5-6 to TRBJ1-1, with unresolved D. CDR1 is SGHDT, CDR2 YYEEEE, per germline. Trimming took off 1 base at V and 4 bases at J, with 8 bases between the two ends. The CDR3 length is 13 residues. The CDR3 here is CASSLRVATEAFF. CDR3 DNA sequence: TGTGCCAGCAGCTTGAGGGTGGCCACTGAAGCTTTCTTT.

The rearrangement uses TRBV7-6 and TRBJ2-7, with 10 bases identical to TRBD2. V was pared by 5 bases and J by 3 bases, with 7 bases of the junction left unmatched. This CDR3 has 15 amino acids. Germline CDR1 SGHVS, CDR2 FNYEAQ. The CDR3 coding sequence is TGTGCCAGCAGCCGAAGCGGGGGGGCGAACTACGAGCAGTACTTC. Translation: CASSRSGGANYEQYF. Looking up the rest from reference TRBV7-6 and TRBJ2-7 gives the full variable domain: GAGVSQSPRYKVTKRGQDVALRCDPISGHVSLYWYRQALGQGPEFLTYFNYEAQQDKSGLPNDRFSAERPEGSISTLTIQRTEQRDSAMYRCASSRSGGANYEQYFGPGTRLTVT.

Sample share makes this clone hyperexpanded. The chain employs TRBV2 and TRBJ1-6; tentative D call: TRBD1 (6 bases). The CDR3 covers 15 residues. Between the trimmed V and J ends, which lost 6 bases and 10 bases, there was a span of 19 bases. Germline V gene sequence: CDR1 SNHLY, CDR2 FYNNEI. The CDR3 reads CASSDGDMGRSPLHF. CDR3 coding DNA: TGTGCCAGCAGCGACGGGGACATGGGAAGATCACCCCTCCACTTT.

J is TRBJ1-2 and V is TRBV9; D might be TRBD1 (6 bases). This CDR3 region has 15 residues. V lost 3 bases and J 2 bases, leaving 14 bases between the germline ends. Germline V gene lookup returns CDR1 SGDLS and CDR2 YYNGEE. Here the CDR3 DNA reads TGTGCCAGCAGCGACCCCGGAGGGGGAAACTATGGCTACACCTTC. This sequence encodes CASSDPGGGNYGYTF.

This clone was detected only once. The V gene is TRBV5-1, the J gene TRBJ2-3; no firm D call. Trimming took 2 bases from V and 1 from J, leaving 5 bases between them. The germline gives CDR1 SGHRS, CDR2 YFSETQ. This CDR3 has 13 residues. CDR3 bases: TGCGCCAGCAGCTTCAGCGGCACAGATACGCAGTATTTT. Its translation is CASSFSGTDTQYF.

The CDR3 reads CASSLGTGGYEQYF. The CDR3 nucleotides are TGTGCCAGCAGTTTAGGGACAGGGGGCTACGAGCAGTACTTC. The chain joins TRBV28 to TRBJ2-7, with 11 nucleotides matching TRBD1. This CDR3 has 14 residues. V shed 2 bases and J 3 bases; nucleotides not matched to a gene: 0. The germline gives CDR1 MDHEN, CDR2 SYDVKM.

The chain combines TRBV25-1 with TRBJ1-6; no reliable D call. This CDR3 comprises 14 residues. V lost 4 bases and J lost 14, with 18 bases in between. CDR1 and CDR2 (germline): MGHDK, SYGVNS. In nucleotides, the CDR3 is TGTGCCAGCAGTGGGGGAAAAGGGCCAACTACCCTCCACTTT. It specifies CASSGGKGPTTLHF.

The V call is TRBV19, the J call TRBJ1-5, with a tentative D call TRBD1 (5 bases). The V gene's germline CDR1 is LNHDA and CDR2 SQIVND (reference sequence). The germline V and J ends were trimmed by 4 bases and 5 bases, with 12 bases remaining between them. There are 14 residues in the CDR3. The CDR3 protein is CASSRGRRDQPQHF. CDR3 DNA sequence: TGTGCCAGTAGTAGGGGCCGCAGGGATCAGCCCCAGCATTTT.

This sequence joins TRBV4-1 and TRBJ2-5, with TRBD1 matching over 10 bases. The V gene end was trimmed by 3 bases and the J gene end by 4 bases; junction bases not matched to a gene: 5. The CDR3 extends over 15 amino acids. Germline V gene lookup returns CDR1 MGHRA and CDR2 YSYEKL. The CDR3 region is CASSHDRGPRETQYF. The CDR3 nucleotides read TGCGCCAGCAGCCATGACAGGGGGCCTCGAGAGACCCAGTACTTC.

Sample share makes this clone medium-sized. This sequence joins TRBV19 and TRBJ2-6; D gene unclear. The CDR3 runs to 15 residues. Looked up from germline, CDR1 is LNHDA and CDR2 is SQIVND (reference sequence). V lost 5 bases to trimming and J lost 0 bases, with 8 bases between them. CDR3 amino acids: CASSGLDSGANVLTF. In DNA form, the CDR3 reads TGTGCCAGTAGTGGGCTAGACTCTGGGGCCAACGTCCTGACTTTC.

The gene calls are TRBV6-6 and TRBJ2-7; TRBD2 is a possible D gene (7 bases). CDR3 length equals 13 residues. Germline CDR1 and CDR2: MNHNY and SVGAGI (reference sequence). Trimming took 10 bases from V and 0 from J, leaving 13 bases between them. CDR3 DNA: TGTGCCACAGGGGACTACAACTCCTACGAGCAGTACTTC. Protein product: CATGDYNSYEQYF.

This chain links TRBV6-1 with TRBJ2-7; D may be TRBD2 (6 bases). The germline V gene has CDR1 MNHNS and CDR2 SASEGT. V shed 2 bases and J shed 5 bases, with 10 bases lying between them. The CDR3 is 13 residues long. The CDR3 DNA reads TGTGCCAGCAGTGAAAGGGAGGTGAACGAGCAGTACTTC. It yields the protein CASSEREVNEQYF.

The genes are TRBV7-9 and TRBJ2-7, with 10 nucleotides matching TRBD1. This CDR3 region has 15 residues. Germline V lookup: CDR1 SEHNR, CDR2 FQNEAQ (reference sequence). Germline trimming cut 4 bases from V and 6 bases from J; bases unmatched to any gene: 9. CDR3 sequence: CASSSPDRGGFEQYF. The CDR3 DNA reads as TGTGCCAGCAGCTCGCCGGACAGGGGGGGGTTCGAGCAGTACTTC. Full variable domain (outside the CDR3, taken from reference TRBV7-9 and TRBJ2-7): DTGVSQNPRHKITKRGQNVTFRCDPISEHNRLYWYRQTLGQGPEFLTYFQNEAQLEKSRLLSDRFSAERPKGSFSTLEIQRTEQGDSAMYLCASSSPDRGGFEQYFGPGTRLTVT.

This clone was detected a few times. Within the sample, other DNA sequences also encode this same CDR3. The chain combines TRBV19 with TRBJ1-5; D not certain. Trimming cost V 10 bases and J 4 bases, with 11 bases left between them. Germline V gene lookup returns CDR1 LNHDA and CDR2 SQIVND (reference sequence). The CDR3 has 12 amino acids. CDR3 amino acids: CATRGGNQPQHF. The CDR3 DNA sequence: TGTGCCACCCGGGGAGGTAATCAGCCCCAGCATTTT.